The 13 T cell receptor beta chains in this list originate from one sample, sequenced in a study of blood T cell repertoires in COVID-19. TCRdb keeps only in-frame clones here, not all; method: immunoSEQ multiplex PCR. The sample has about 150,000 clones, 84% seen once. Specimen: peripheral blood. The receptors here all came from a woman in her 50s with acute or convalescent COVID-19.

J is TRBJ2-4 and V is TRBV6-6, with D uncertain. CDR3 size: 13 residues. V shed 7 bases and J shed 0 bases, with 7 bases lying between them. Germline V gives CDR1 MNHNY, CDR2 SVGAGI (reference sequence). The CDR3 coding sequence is TGTGCCAGCAACTCGGTAGCCAAAAACATTCAGTACTTC. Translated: CASNSVAKNIQYF.

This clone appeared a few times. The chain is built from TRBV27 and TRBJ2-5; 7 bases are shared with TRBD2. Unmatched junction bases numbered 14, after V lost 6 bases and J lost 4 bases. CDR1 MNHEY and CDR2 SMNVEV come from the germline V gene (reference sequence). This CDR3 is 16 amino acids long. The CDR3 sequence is CASRTREWGGIETQYF. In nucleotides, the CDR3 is TGTGCCAGCAGGACCAGGGAGTGGGGGGGGATAGAGACCCAGTACTTC.

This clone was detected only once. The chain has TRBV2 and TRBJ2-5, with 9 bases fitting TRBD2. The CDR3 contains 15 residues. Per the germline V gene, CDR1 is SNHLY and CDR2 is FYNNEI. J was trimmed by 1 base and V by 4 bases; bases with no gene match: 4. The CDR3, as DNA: TGTGCCAGCAGTGCGGCGCGGGGGGGCCAAGAGACCCAGTACTTC. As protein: CASSAARGGQETQYF. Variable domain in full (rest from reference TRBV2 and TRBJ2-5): EPEVTQTPSHQVTQMGQEVILRCVPISNHLYFYWYRQILGQKVEFLVSFYNNEISEKSEIFDDQFSVERPDGSNFTLKIRSTKLEDSAMYFCASSAARGGQETQYFGPGTRLLVL.

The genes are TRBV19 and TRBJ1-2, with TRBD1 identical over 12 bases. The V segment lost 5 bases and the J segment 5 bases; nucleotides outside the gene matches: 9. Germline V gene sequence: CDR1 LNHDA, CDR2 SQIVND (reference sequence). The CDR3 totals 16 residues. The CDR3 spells CASSVTGTGGWYGYTF. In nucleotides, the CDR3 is TGTGCCAGTAGTGTCACCGGGACAGGGGGCTGGTATGGCTACACCTTC.

Here the CDR3 reads CASSYSTMTDTQYF. CDR3 nucleotides: TGTGCCAGCAGTTATTCGACTATGACGGATACGCAGTATTTT. The chain links TRBV6-5 to TRBJ2-3; D is perhaps TRBD2 (5 bases). CDR1 and CDR2 from the germline V gene are MNHEY and SVGAGI. Trimming cost V 3 bases and J 6 bases, with 13 bases left between them. The CDR3 covers 14 residues.

This CDR3 reads CASSPSGSPGYGYTF. For the CDR3, the DNA is TGTGCCAGCAGCCCGTCAGGGTCTCCGGGCTATGGCTACACCTTC. This sequence joins TRBV11-3 and TRBJ1-2; D may be TRBD1 (5 bases). Germline CDR1 and CDR2: SGHNT and YENEEA. This CDR3 spans 15 amino acids. V lost 5 bases and J lost 4, with 17 bases in between.

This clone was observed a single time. The CDR3 DNA is TGTGCCAGCAGCCCACAGGGGACGCGGAGTGGAAACACCATATATTTT. It is translated as CASSPQGTRSGNTIYF. The chain combines TRBV7-2 with TRBJ1-3, with 7 bases fitting TRBD1. Germline values: CDR1 SGHTA, CDR2 FQGNSA. This CDR3 has 16 residues. Losses at the gene ends were 5 bases for V and 3 bases for J; bases not matched to a gene: 10.

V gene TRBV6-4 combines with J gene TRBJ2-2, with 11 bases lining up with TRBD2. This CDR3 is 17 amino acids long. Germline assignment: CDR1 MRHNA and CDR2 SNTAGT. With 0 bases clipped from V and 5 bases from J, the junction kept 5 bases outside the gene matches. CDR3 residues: CASSDSRGLAATGELFF. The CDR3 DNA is TGTGCCAGCAGTGACTCGAGGGGACTAGCGGCAACCGGGGAGCTGTTTTTT.

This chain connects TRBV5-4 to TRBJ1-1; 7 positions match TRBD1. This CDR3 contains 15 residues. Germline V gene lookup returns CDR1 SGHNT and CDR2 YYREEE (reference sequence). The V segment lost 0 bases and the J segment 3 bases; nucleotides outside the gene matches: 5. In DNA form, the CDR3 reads TGTGCCAGCAGCTTGGTTCAGGGGGATGACACTGAAGCTTTCTTT. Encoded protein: CASSLVQGDDTEAFF.

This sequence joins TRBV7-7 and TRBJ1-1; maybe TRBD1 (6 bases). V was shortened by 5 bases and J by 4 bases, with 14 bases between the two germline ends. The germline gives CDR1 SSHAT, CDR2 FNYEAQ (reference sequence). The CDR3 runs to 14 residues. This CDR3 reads CASSPYRVCTEAFF. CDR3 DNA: TGTGCCAGCAGCCCATACAGGGTCTGCACTGAAGCTTTCTTT.

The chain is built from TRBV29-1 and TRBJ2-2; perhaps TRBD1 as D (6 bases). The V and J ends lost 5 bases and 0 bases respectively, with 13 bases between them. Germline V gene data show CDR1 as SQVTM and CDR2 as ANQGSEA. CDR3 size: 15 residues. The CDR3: CSVRTGTPNTGELFF. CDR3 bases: TGCAGCGTTCGCACCGGGACACCGAACACCGGGGAGCTGTTTTTT.

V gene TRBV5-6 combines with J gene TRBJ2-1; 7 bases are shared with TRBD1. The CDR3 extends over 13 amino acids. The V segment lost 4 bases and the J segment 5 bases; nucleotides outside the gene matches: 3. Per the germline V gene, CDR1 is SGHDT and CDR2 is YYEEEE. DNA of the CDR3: TGTGCCAGCAGCAGGGACAGAGACAATGAGCAGTTCTTC. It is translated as CASSRDRDNEQFF.

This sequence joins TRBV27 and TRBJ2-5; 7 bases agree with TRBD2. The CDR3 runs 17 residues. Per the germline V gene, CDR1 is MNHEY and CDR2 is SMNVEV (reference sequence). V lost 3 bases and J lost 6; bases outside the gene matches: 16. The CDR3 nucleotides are TGTGCCAGCAGTTTTCAGGTTCGAGGGGCGGGAGTAAAGACCCAGTACTTC. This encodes CASSFQVRGAGVKTQYF.